These 24 T cell receptor beta chains share one sample of origin, sequenced in a study of blood T cell repertoires in COVID-19. Using immunoSEQ multiplex PCR, the repertoire was profiled, and TCRdb retains in-frame clones only, with some absent. The sample carries about 230,000 clones, roughly 90% recorded once. Sample: PBMCs or T cells enriched from blood (not recorded which). These receptors were collected from a woman in her 50s in a cohort exposed to, infected with or recovered from COVID-19 (not recorded which).

This chain uses TRBV5-1 with TRBJ2-5; possible D gene TRBD2, 6 bases. The CDR3 spans 15 residues. V was clipped by 0 bases and J by 5 bases, with 14 bases between them. Germline V gene data show CDR1 as SGHRS and CDR2 as YFSETQ. Here the CDR3 reads CASSLGRGLVETQYF. In DNA, the CDR3 is TGCGCCAGCAGCTTGGGGCGGGGACTCGTGGAGACCCAGTACTTC.

This chain links TRBV19 with TRBJ1-3; 7 bases are a match to TRBD1. Trimming cost V 11 bases and J 0 bases; bases outside gene matches: 4. Germline CDR1 is LNHDA and CDR2 is SQIVND (reference sequence). CDR3 size: 13 residues. CDR3 amino acids: CASRQGSGNTIYF. In nucleotides, the CDR3 is TGTGCCTCCCGACAGGGCTCTGGAAACACCATATATTTT. The entire variable domain, with the rest obtained from reference TRBV19 and TRBJ1-3, is as follows: DGGITQSPKYLFRKEGQNVTLSCEQNLNHDAMYWYRQDPGQGLRLIYYSQIVNDFQKGDIAEGYSVSREKKESFPLTVTSAQKNPTAFYLCASRQGSGNTIYFGEGSWLTVV.

The V call is TRBV19, the J call TRBJ1-2; 8 bases map to TRBD1. CDR1 is LNHDA and CDR2 is SQIVND in the germline V gene (reference sequence). V dropped 6 bases and J dropped 2; count of bases not matched to a gene: 2. The CDR3 spans 13 residues. CDR3 coding DNA: TGTGCCAGTAGCAGGACAGGGAACTATGGCTACACCTTC. Translation gives CASSRTGNYGYTF.

Comments on this clone: The identical CDR3 is also encoded by other nucleotide sequences in the sample. This chain connects TRBV10-1 to TRBJ1-1; D gene ambiguous. The CDR3 extends over 13 amino acids. Germline V gene data show CDR1 as WNHNN and CDR2 as SYGVQD (reference sequence). Between the trimmed V and J ends, which lost 3 bases and 0 bases, there was a span of 5 bases. The CDR3 is CASSDGVNTEAFF. CDR3 DNA: TGCGCCAGCAGTGACGGGGTGAACACTGAAGCTTTCTTT.

The chain uses TRBV20-1 and TRBJ2-1; TRBD2 matches at 7 bases. V was clipped by 3 bases and J by 4 bases; unmatched bases: 3. The CDR3 consists of 13 residues. Germline V lookup: CDR1 DFQATT, CDR2 SNEGSKA (reference sequence). As DNA, the CDR3 is TGCAGTGCTAGTACAGCGGGGTACAATGAGCAGTTCTTC. Translated: CSASTAGYNEQFF.

This chain connects TRBV6-5 to TRBJ2-5; 8 nucleotides align to TRBD2. The CDR3 length is 15 residues. Germline V gene sequence: CDR1 MNHEY, CDR2 SVGAGI. With V trimmed by 6 bases and J by 0 bases, 6 bases remained unmatched. The CDR3 DNA reads as TGTGCCAGCAGGTCGGCGGGGGGAAACCAAGAGACCCAGTACTTC. Its translation: CASRSAGGNQETQYF.

The chain recombines TRBV5-1 with TRBJ2-7, with D possibly matching TRBD2 (5 bases). Germline CDR1 reads SGHRS; CDR2 reads YFSETQ. Deletions cut 3 bases from V and 4 bases from J, with 11 bases between. CDR3 length: 13 amino acids. Here the CDR3 DNA reads TGCGCCAGCAGCTACGCTTCGGGGTACGAGCAGTACTTC. It codes for CASSYASGYEQYF.

The gene calls are TRBV6-5 and TRBJ1-4, with 8 positions matching TRBD1. Germline V gene lookup returns CDR1 MNHEY and CDR2 SVGAGI. The CDR3 contains 14 residues. V gave up 6 bases and J gave up 3 bases; unmatched junction bases: 3. CDR3 coding DNA: TGTGCCAGCAGGGTACAGGGGGCTAATGAAAAACTGTTTTTT. Protein sequence: CASRVQGANEKLFF.

On this clone: Within the sample, other DNA sequences also encode this same CDR3. The chain employs TRBV4-2 and TRBJ2-3, with 8 positions matching TRBD1. The CDR3 is 15 residues long. Germline V gene sequence: CDR1 LGHNA, CDR2 YNFKEQ. Losses at the gene ends were 3 bases for V and 1 base for J; bases not matched to a gene: 3. The CDR3 loop is CASSQATGGTDTQYF. CDR3 in DNA: TGTGCCAGCAGCCAGGCGACAGGGGGCACAGATACGCAGTATTTT.

The rearrangement uses TRBV6-5 and TRBJ1-2; D is undetermined. Per the germline V gene, CDR1 is MNHEY and CDR2 is SVGAGI. Deletions cut 6 bases from V and 3 bases from J, with 8 bases between. The CDR3 is made up of 12 amino acids. In DNA form, the CDR3 reads TGTGCCAGCAGGCGGGGATACTATGGCTACACCTTC. Protein: CASRRGYYGYTF.

The CDR3, as DNA: TGTGCCAGCAGCACCTCCACAGGGACCGCCCCCTACGAGCAGTACTTC. This encodes CASSTSTGTAPYEQYF. This chain uses TRBV9 with TRBJ2-7, with D possibly TRBD1 on 6 matching bases. The CDR3 length is 16 residues. Trimming stripped 4 bases from V and 2 bases from J, with 19 bases between. CDR1 and CDR2 (germline): SGDLS, YYNGEE.

Only a few counts were recorded for this clone. The V call is TRBV4-2, the J call TRBJ2-1; D is possibly TRBD2 (5 bases). CDR1 and CDR2 from the germline V gene are LGHNA and YNFKEQ. V lost 4 bases to trimming and J lost 2 bases, with 15 bases between them. CDR3 length: 16 amino acids. This CDR3 is CASSRETSFTYNEQFF. In DNA, the CDR3 is TGTGCCAGCAGCCGGGAAACTAGTTTCACCTACAATGAGCAGTTCTTC.

The chain is built from TRBV7-3 and TRBJ2-6, with 7 bases lining up with TRBD1. The CDR3 length is 17 residues. CDR1 is SGHTA, CDR2 FQGTGA, per germline. V gave up 1 base and J gave up 2 bases; unmatched junction bases: 5. The CDR3 bases are TGTGCCAGCAGCTTAATTACCAGGGGGACTGGGGCCAACGTCCTGACTTTC. Translating gives CASSLITRGTGANVLTF.

The rearrangement uses TRBV30 and TRBJ1-5; D ambiguous. Trimming shortened V by 0 bases and J by 7 bases, and 10 bases separated the two germline ends. CDR3 size: 13 residues. CDR1 GTSNPN and CDR2 SVGIG come from the germline V gene (reference sequence). CDR3 sequence reads: CAWSVGAQQPQHF. The CDR3 bases are TGTGCCTGGAGTGTAGGAGCCCAACAGCCCCAGCATTTT.

The genes are TRBV3-1 (or the pseudogene TRBV3-2) and TRBJ2-1; a weak D match, TRBD2 (6 bases). This CDR3 is 13 amino acids long. Trimming pared 2 bases from V and 9 bases from J, leaving 11 bases between. Per the germline V gene, CDR1 is LGHDT and CDR2 is YNNKEL (reference sequence). The DNA of the CDR3 is TGTGCCAGCAGCCAATCGACCGGGGGTGAGCAGTTCTTC. This sequence encodes CASSQSTGGEQFF.

V and J are TRBV15 and TRBJ2-2, with TRBD1 as a possible D gene (5 bases). The CDR3 loop spans 13 amino acids. Trimming stripped 7 bases from V and 3 bases from J, with 9 bases between. Germline-derived CDR1 and CDR2 are LNHNV and YYDKDF (reference sequence). Here the CDR3 DNA reads TGTGCCACCAAGGCCAGGGACACCGGGGAGCTGTTTTTT. This gives the protein CATKARDTGELFF. Looking up the rest from reference TRBV15 and TRBJ2-2 gives the full variable domain: DAMVIQNPRYQVTQFGKPVTLSCSQTLNHNVMYWYQQKSSQAPKLLFHYYDKDFNNEADTPDNFQSRRPNTSFCFLDIRSPGLGDTAMYLCATKARDTGELFFGEGSRLTVL.

The rearrangement uses TRBV2 and TRBJ2-2; D might be TRBD2 (5 bases). V was cut by 10 bases and J by 1 base, with 22 bases left in between. The CDR3 is 17 residues long. Germline CDR1 reads SNHLY; CDR2 reads FYNNEI. The DNA for the CDR3 is TGTGCCACCCGAGGGCCCCGGAGAGGGAAGAACACCGGGGAGCTGTTTTTT. This codes for CATRGPRRGKNTGELFF.

V is TRBV4-3 and J is TRBJ2-1; unclear D gene. V lost 3 bases, J lost 1 base, and 10 bases lay in between. This CDR3 comprises 15 residues. The V gene's germline CDR1 is LGHNA and CDR2 YSLEER. The CDR3 is CASSHRFNSYNEQFF. The DNA for the CDR3 is TGCGCCAGCAGCCACAGATTTAATTCCTACAATGAGCAGTTCTTC.

The chain employs TRBV5-1 and TRBJ1-1; D is ambiguous. Trimming pared 4 bases from V and 4 bases from J, leaving 17 bases between. This CDR3 has 15 amino acids. CDR1 is SGHRS and CDR2 is YFSETQ in the germline V gene. The CDR3 region has the DNA TGCGCCAGCAGCAAAGTAGGGAGCGGTACCACTGAAGCTTTCTTT. It is translated as CASSKVGSGTTEAFF.

The rearrangement joins TRBV2 to TRBJ1-6; 9 nucleotides match TRBD1. This CDR3 is built from 14 residues. After removal of 4 bases from V and 10 bases from J, the junction contained 5 bases not matched to a gene. Germline V lookup: CDR1 SNHLY, CDR2 FYNNEI. The CDR3 nucleotides read TGTGCCAGCAGTGGGGGACAGGGAAAATCACCCCTCCACTTT. This sequence encodes CASSGGQGKSPLHF.

This sequence joins TRBV5-6 and TRBJ2-1, with a possible D match to TRBD2 (5 bases). CDR3 length equals 14 residues. Per the germline V gene, CDR1 is SGHDT and CDR2 is YYEEEE. V lost 0 bases, J lost 4 bases, and 8 bases lay in between. The CDR3 loop is CASSLASGYNEQFF. The CDR3 DNA sequence: TGTGCCAGCAGCTTGGCATCGGGATACAATGAGCAGTTCTTC.

The chain employs TRBV5-1 and TRBJ2-7; 11 bases are shared with TRBD1. The V gene end was trimmed by 1 base and the J gene end by 3 bases; junction bases not matched to a gene: 3. CDR1 is SGHRS, CDR2 YFSETQ, per germline. CDR3 length: 15 residues. The CDR3 coding sequence is TGCGCCAGCAGCTTGATGGGGACAGGGGGCTACGAGCAGTACTTC. Translation: CASSLMGTGGYEQYF.

About this clone: The same CDR3 is also encoded by other DNA sequences in this sample. The chain joins TRBV10-3 to TRBJ1-1; 7 nucleotides line up with TRBD1. Germline CDR1 and CDR2: ENHRY and SYGVKD. The ends lost 2 bases at V and 0 bases at J; junction bases unmatched: 0. This CDR3 is built from 14 residues. The CDR3 region is CAISEGQVNTEAFF. CDR3 DNA sequence: TGTGCCATCAGTGAGGGACAGGTGAACACTGAAGCTTTCTTT.

This rearrangement joins TRBV19 to TRBJ2-1, with TRBD2 matching 8 bases. Germline V CDR1 and CDR2: LNHDA, SQIVND (reference sequence). J was trimmed by 9 bases and V by 3 bases; bases with no gene match: 7. The CDR3 loop spans 14 amino acids. The CDR3 nucleotides read TGTGCCAGTAGTATGACCGAGCGGGGGCTTGAGCAGTTCTTC. The encoded protein is CASSMTERGLEQFF.